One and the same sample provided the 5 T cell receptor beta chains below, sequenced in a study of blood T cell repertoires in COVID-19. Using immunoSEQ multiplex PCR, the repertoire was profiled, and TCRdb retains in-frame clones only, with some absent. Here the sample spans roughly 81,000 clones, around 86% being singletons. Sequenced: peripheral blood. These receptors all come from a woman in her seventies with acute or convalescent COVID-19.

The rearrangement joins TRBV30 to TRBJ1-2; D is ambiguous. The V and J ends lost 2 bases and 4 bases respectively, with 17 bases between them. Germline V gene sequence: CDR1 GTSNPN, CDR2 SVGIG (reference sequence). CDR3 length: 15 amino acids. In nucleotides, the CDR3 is TGTGCCTGGAGTCTCCGACTAGCGGGAGGCTATGGCTACACCTTC. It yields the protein CAWSLRLAGGYGYTF.

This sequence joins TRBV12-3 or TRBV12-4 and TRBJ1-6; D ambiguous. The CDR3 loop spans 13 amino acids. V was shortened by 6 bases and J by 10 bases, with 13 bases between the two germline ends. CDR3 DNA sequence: TGTGCCAGCAGGCGCGACACAGACTCACCCCTCCACTTT. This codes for CASRRDTDSPLHF.

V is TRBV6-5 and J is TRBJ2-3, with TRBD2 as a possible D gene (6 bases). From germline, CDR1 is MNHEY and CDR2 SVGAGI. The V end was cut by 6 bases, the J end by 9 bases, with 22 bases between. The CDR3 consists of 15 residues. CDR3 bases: TGTGCCAGCAGGAGGCGGGACCCACTAAAAACGACGCAGTATTTT. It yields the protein CASRRRDPLKTTQYF.

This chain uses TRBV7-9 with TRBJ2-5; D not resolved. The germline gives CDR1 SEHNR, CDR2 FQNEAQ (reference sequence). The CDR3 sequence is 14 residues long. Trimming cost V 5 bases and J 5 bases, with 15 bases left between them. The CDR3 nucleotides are TGTGCCAGCAGCCCCCTACCAGGCCAGGAGACCCAGTACTTC. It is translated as CASSPLPGQETQYF.

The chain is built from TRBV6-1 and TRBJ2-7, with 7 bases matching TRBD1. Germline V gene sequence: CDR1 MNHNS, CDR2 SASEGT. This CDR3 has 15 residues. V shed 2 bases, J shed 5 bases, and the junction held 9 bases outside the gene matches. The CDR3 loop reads CASSETGASGNEQYF. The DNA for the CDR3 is TGTGCCAGCAGTGAAACAGGGGCCTCGGGGAACGAGCAGTACTTC.